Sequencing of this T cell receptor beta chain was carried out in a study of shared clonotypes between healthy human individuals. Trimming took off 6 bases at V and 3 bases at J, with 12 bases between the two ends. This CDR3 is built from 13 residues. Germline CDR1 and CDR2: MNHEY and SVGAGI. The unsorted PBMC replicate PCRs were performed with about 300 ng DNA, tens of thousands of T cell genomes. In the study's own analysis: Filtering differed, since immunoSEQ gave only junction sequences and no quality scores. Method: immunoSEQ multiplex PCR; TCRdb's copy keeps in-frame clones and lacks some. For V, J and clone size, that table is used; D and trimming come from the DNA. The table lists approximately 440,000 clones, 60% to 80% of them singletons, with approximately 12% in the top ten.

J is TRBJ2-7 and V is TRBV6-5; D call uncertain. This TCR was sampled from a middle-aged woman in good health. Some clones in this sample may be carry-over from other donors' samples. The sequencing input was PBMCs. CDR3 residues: CASSNTERYEQYF. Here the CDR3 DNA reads TGTGCCAGCAGCAACACCGAACGCTACGAGCAGTACTTC.